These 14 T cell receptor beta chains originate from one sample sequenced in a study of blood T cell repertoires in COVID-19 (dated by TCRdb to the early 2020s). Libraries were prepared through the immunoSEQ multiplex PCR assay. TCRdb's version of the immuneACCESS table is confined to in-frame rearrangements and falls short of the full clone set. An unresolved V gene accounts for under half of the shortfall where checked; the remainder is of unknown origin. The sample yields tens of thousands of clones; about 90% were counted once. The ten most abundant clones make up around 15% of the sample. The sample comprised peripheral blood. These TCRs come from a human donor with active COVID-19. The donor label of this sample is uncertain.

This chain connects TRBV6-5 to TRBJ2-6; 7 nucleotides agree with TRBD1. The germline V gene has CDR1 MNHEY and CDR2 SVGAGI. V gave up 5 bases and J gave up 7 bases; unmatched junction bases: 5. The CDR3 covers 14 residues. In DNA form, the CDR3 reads TGTGCCAGCAGTCCCCGGACAGGAGCCAACGTCCTGACTTTC. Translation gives CASSPRTGANVLTF.

The CDR3 protein is CASSQPGQVTDTQYF. As DNA, the CDR3 is TGCGCCAGCAGCCAACCCGGCCAGGTCACAGATACGCAGTATTTT. This chain joins TRBV4-3 and TRBJ2-3; D is undetermined. The V end lost 2 bases, the J end lost 2 bases, and 11 bases lay between the germline ends. Germline V gives CDR1 LGHNA, CDR2 YSLEER. This CDR3 spans 15 amino acids.

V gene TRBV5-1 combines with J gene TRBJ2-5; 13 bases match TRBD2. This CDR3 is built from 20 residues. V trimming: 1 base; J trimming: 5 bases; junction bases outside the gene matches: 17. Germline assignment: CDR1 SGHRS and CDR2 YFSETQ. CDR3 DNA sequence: TGCGCCAGCAGCTTGACCCCATCGAGGACTAGCGGGGGAGGGCAGGAGACCCAGTACTTC. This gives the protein CASSLTPSRTSGGGQETQYF.

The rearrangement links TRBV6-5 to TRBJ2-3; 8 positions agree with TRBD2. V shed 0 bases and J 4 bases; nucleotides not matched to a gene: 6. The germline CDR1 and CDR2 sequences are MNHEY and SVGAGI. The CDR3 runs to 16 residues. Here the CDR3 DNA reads TGTGCCAGCAGTTACTCCCCGGGGGGGGTGGCAGATACGCAGTATTTT. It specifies CASSYSPGGVADTQYF.

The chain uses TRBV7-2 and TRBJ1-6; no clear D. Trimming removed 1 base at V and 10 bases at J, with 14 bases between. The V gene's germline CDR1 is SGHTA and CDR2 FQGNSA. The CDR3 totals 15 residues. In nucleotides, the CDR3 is TGTGCCAGCAGCTTAGGTGCCAGTAATTACTCACCCCTCCACTTT. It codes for CASSLGASNYSPLHF. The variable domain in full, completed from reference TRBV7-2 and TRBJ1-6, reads GAGVSQSPSNKVTEKGKDVELRCDPISGHTALYWYRQSLGQGLEFLIYFQGNSAPDKSGLPSDRFSAERTGGSVSTLTIQRTQQEDSAVYLCASSLGASNYSPLHFGNGTRLTVT.

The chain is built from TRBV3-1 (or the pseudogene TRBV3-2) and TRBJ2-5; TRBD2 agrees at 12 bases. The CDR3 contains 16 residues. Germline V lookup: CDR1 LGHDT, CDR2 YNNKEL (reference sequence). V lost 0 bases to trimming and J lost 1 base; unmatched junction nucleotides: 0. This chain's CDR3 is CASSQELAGGQETQYF. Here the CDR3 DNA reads TGTGCCAGCAGCCAAGAACTAGCGGGGGGCCAAGAGACCCAGTACTTC.

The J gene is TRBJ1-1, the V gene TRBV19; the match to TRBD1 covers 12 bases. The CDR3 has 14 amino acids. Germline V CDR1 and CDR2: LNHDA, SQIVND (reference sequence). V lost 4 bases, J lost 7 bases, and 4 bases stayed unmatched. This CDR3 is CASSRDRGRGEAFF. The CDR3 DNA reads TGTGCCAGTAGTAGGGACAGGGGGCGAGGTGAAGCTTTCTTT.

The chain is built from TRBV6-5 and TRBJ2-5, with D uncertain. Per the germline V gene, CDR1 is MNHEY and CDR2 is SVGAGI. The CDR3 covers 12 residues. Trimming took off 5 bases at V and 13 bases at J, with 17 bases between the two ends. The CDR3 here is CASSSYTGLRYF. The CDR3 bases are TGTGCCAGCAGTAGTTACACCGGGTTACGGTACTTC.

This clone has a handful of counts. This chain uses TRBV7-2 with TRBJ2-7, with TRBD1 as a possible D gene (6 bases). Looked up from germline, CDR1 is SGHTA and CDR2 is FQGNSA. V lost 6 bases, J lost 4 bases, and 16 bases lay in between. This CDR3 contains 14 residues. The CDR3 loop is CASSQTSGAYEQYF. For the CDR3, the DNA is TGTGCCAGCAGTCAAACATCAGGGGCGTACGAGCAGTACTTC. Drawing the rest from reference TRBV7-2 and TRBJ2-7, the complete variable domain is GAGVSQSPSNKVTEKGKDVELRCDPISGHTALYWYRQSLGQGLEFLIYFQGNSAPDKSGLPSDRFSAERTGGSVSTLTIQRTQQEDSAVYLCASSQTSGAYEQYFGPGTRLTVT.

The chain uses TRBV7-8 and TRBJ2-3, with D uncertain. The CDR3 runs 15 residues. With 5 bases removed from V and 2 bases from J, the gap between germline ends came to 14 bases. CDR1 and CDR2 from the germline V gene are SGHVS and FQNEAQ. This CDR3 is CASSIDKLLTDTQYF. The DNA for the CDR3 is TGTGCCAGCAGCATTGATAAACTACTCACAGATACGCAGTATTTT. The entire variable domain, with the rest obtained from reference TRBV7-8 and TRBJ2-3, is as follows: GAGVSQSPRYKVAKRGQDVALRCDPISGHVSLFWYQQALGQGPEFLTYFQNEAQLDKSGLPSDRFFAERPEGSVSTLKIQRTQQEDSAVYLCASSIDKLLTDTQYFGPGTRLTVL.

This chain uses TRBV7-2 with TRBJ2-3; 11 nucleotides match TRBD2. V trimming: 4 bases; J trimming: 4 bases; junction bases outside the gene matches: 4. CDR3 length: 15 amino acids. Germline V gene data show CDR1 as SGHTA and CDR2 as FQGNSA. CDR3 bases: TGTGCCAGCAGCTCTAGCGGGGGGATGGCAGATACGCAGTATTTT. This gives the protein CASSSSGGMADTQYF.

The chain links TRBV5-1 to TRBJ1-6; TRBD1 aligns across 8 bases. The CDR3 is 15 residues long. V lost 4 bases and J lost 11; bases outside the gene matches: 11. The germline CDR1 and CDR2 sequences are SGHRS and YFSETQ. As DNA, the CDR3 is TGCGCCAGCAGCCTGGCCTCAGGGGGCGATCCACCCCTCCACTTT. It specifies CASSLASGGDPPLHF.

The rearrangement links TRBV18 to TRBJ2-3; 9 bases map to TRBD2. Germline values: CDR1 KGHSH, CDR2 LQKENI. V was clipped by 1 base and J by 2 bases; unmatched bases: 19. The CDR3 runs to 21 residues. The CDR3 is CASSPLPGTSKSRTPTDTQYF. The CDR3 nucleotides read TGTGCCAGCTCACCACTTCCTGGGACTAGCAAATCCCGGACCCCCACAGATACGCAGTATTTT.

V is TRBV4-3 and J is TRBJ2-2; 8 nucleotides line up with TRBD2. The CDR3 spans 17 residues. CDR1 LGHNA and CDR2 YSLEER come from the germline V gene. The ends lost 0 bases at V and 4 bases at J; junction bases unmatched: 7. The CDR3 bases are TGCGCCAGCAGCCAAGATCTAAGCGGGGGAGGCACCGGGGAGCTGTTTTTT. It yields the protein CASSQDLSGGGTGELFF.